The next 11 T cell receptor beta chains were all read from a single sample in a study of long-term antiretroviral therapy in people with HIV. immunoSEQ v3.0 was run at survey level. Profiling relied on immunoSEQ multiplex PCR, and the TCRdb table lists in-frame clones only, not all of them. The sample yields roughly 24,000 clones, around four fifths seen once. The specimen comprised unsorted PBMCs, sampled 1.6 years after starting antiretroviral therapy. Receptors originate from a man in his forties or fifties with HIV.

The chain uses TRBV30 and TRBJ1-6; D gene unclear. CDR3 length: 14 residues. V lost 2 bases to trimming and J lost 9 bases, with 14 bases between them. From germline, CDR1 is GTSNPN and CDR2 SVGIG (reference sequence). Here the CDR3 DNA reads TGTGCCTGGAGTATTAGGTTGGGAGGTTCACCCCTCCACTTT. It yields the protein CAWSIRLGGSPLHF.

The chain has TRBV10-2 and TRBJ2-1; perhaps TRBD2 as D (6 bases). The length of the CDR3 is 13 residues. V was shortened by 5 bases and J by 9 bases, with 14 bases between the two germline ends. Looked up from germline, CDR1 is WSHSY and CDR2 is SAAADI. CDR3 sequence: CASSPWVSGEQFF. In DNA, the CDR3 is TGCGCCAGCAGTCCCTGGGTTAGCGGTGAGCAGTTCTTC.

The J gene is TRBJ1-4, the V gene TRBV5-1, with 8 positions matching TRBD1. CDR1 and CDR2 (germline): SGHRS, YFSETQ. The CDR3 contains 15 residues. V lost 5 bases, J lost 3 bases, and 6 bases stayed unmatched. The CDR3 loop reads CASSGQGGPNEKLFF. The CDR3, as DNA: TGCGCCAGCAGTGGACAGGGCGGACCTAATGAAAAACTGTTTTTT.

V usage is TRBV5-1 and J usage is TRBJ2-7, with a possible D match to TRBD1 (6 bases). CDR1 and CDR2 (germline): SGHRS, YFSETQ. The CDR3 loop spans 14 amino acids. Trimming removed 1 base from V and 2 bases from J, with 10 bases in between. CDR3 sequence reads: CASSLWGPPYEQYF. The DNA of the CDR3 is TGCGCCAGCAGCTTGTGGGGGCCCCCCTACGAGCAGTACTTC.

The gene calls are TRBV6-6 and TRBJ1-5; possible D gene TRBD1, 6 bases. The germline gives CDR1 MNHNY, CDR2 SVGAGI (reference sequence). This CDR3 is 16 amino acids long. V dropped 0 bases and J dropped 5 bases, with 14 bases sitting between them. CDR3 in DNA: TGTGCCAGCAGTTACTCGGGGGCCGTGGGCGATCAGCCCCAGCATTTT. This translates into CASSYSGAVGDQPQHF.

This sequence joins TRBV12-1 and TRBJ2-7; the D call of TRBD2 is as the table states it, not checked on the DNA. TRBV12-1 is listed as a pseudogene. The CDR3 has 18 residues. CDR3 sequence: CASSPGLAGPWGSYEQYF. In DNA, the CDR3 is TGTGCCAGCAGCCCGGGACTAGCGGGCCCGTGGGGCTCCTACGAGCAGTACTTC.

Points on this clone: The same CDR3 is also encoded by other DNA sequences in this sample. The V gene is TRBV5-6, the J gene TRBJ1-4; D unclear. This CDR3 is built from 14 residues. CDR1 is SGHDT, CDR2 YYEEEE, per germline. V lost 2 bases, J lost 0 bases, and 5 bases lay in between. This chain's CDR3 is CASSLIATNEKLFF. As DNA, the CDR3 is TGTGCCAGCAGCTTAATTGCAACTAATGAAAAACTGTTTTTT.

The J gene is TRBJ1-1, the V gene TRBV20-1; the D is unclear. V shed 0 bases and J shed 2 bases, with 1 base lying between them. Germline V gene data show CDR1 as DFQATT and CDR2 as SNEGSKA (reference sequence). This CDR3 spans 11 amino acids. CDR3 residues: CSARENTEAFF. CDR3 DNA: TGCAGTGCTAGAGAAAACACTGAAGCTTTCTTT.

The gene calls are TRBV19 and TRBJ2-5; 9 bases are shared with TRBD1. Germline V CDR1 and CDR2: LNHDA, SQIVND (reference sequence). Trimming at V came to 7 bases and at J to 2 bases, leaving 8 bases not matched to a gene. This CDR3 comprises 15 residues. DNA for the CDR3: TGTGCCAGTATACGACAGGGGGATTTTCAAGAGACCCAGTACTTC. It encodes CASIRQGDFQETQYF.

The chain joins TRBV10-3 to TRBJ2-2, with 9 bases that match TRBD2. Trimming removed 3 bases from V and 6 bases from J; junction bases left unmatched: 8. Germline V lookup: CDR1 ENHRY, CDR2 SYGVKD. This CDR3 has 16 residues. CDR3 sequence: CAISDFGTSRAGELFF. The CDR3 nucleotides read TGTGCCATCAGTGATTTTGGGACTAGCAGGGCCGGGGAGCTGTTTTTT.

The gene calls are TRBV11-2 and TRBJ2-7, with D unclear. There are 12 residues in the CDR3. Looked up from germline, CDR1 is SGHAT and CDR2 is FQNNGV. Trimming took 5 bases from V and 7 from J, leaving 12 bases between them. Written as DNA, the CDR3 is TGTGCCAGCAGCCTCCGCTTCGGGGAGCAGTACTTC. Protein sequence: CASSLRFGEQYF.